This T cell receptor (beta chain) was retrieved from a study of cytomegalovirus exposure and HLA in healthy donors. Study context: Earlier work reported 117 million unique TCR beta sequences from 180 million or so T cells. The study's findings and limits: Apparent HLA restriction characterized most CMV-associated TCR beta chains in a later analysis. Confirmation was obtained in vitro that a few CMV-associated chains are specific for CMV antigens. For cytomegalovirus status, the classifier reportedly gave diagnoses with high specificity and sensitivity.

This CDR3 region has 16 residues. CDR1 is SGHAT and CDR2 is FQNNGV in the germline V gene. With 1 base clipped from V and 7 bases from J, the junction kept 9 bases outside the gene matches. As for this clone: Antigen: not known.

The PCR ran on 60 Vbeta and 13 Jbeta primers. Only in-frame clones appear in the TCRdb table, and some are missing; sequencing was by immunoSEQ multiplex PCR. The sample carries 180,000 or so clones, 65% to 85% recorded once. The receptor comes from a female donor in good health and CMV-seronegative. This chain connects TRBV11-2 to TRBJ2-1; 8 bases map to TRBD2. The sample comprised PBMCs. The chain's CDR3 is CASSLGAGTRGNEQFF. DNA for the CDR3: TGTGCCAGCAGCTTAGGGGCCGGGACTAGAGGGAATGAGCAGTTCTTC.